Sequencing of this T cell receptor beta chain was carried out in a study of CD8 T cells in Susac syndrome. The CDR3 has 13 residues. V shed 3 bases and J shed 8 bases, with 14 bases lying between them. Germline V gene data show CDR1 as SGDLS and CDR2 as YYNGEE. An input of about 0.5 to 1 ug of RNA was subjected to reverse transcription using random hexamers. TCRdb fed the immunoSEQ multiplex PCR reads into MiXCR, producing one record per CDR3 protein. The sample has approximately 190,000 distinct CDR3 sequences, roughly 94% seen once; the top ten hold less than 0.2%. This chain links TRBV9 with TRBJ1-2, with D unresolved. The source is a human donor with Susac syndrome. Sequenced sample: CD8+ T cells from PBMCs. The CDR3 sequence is CASSGQTPLGYTF. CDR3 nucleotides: TGTGCCAGCAGCGGGCAGACCCCTTTAGGCTACACCTTC.